Listed below are T cell receptor beta chains from one sample, sequenced in a study of T cell responses to AZD1222 COVID-19 vaccine. Sequenced by immunoSEQ multiplex PCR; TCRdb stores in-frame clones only, minus some. The data contain about 92,000 clones, about 89% of them singletons. The sequencing used peripheral blood, collected on day 0 of AZD1222 vaccination. These receptors were obtained from an adult in good health. Both conserved end residues are part of each CDR3. The D gene is left open where the match is weak. Size tells how often a clone was seen (once, few, many) or the class of an expanded clone, and some rows leave it out.

V gene: TRBV5-1
clone size: -
D gene: -
J gene: TRBJ2-1
CDR3 length: 15
CDR3 DNA: TGCGCCAGCAGCTTGGATCAGGGTCTGTCCAATGAGCAGTTCTTC
CDR3 protein: CASSLDQGLSNEQFF

V gene: TRBV28
clone size: -
D gene: TRBD1
J gene: TRBJ2-3
CDR3 length: 15
CDR3 DNA: TGTGCCAGCAGCGGAGGACAGGCTATCACAGATACGCAGTATTTT
CDR3 protein: CASSGGQAITDTQYF

V gene: TRBV19
clone size: -
D gene: TRBD1
J gene: TRBJ2-2
CDR3 length: 14
CDR3 DNA: TGTGCCAGTTGTCGACAGGGGGACACCGGGGAGCTGTTTTTT
CDR3 protein: CASCRQGDTGELFF

V gene: TRBV5-1
clone size: -
D gene: -
J gene: TRBJ1-1
CDR3 length: 16
CDR3 DNA: TGCGCCAGCAGTCGAACAGGTTCGATTATGAACACTGAAGCTTTCTTT
CDR3 protein: CASSRTGSIMNTEAFF

V gene: TRBV7-9
clone size: -
D gene: -
J gene: TRBJ1-2
CDR3 length: 14
CDR3 DNA: TGTGCCAGCAGCGCAAGAGGGCCAAACTATGGCTACACCTTC
CDR3 protein: CASSARGPNYGYTF

V gene: TRBV4-3
clone size: -
D gene: -
J gene: TRBJ1-4
CDR3 length: 14
CDR3 DNA: TGCGCCAGCAGCCCCGGGGCTGTGAATGAAAAACTGTTTTTT
CDR3 protein: CASSPGAVNEKLFF

V gene: TRBV12-3/TRBV12-4
clone size: -
D gene: -
J gene: TRBJ1-2
CDR3 length: 13
CDR3 DNA: TGTGCCAGCAGTATGACAGCGCACTATGGCTACACCTTC
CDR3 protein: CASSMTAHYGYTF

V gene: TRBV7-9
clone size: -
D gene: -
J gene: TRBJ1-5
CDR3 length: 13
CDR3 DNA: TGTGCCAGCAGCGCCCAGGGGAATCAGCCCCAGCATTTT
CDR3 protein: CASSAQGNQPQHF

V gene: TRBV7-2
clone size: -
D gene: -
J gene: TRBJ1-5
CDR3 length: 13
CDR3 DNA: TGTGCCAGCAGACGGGCTGGCAATCAGCCCCAGCATTTT
CDR3 protein: CASRRAGNQPQHF

V gene: TRBV7-2
clone size: -
D gene: -
J gene: TRBJ1-3
CDR3 length: 14
CDR3 DNA: TGTGCCAGCCCTAAGGACAGCTCTGGAAACACCATATATTTT
CDR3 protein: CASPKDSSGNTIYF

V gene: TRBV12-3/TRBV12-4
clone size: -
D gene: TRBD1
J gene: TRBJ1-2
CDR3 length: 12
CDR3 DNA: TGTGCCAGCAGCACAGGGGTCTATGGCTACACCTTC
CDR3 protein: CASSTGVYGYTF

V gene: TRBV5-1
clone size: once
D gene: TRBD1
J gene: TRBJ2-1
CDR3 length: 15
CDR3 DNA: TGCGCCAGCAGCCAGACCGGGACAGGGGACAATGAGCAGTTCTTC
CDR3 protein: CASSQTGTGDNEQFF

V gene: TRBV7-9
clone size: -
D gene: -
J gene: TRBJ2-1
CDR3 length: 13
CDR3 DNA: TGTGCCAGCAGCTTCCCCCAGACCAATGAGCAGTTCTTC
CDR3 protein: CASSFPQTNEQFF

V gene: TRBV4-1
clone size: -
D gene: -
J gene: TRBJ1-1
CDR3 length: 15
CDR3 DNA: TGCGCCAGCAGCCAAGGGCGGGGAACGAACACTGAAGCTTTCTTT
CDR3 protein: CASSQGRGTNTEAFF

V gene: TRBV7-9
clone size: -
D gene: -
J gene: TRBJ1-6
CDR3 length: 12
CDR3 DNA: TGTGCCAGCAGCTTGTGGGACCCGCGCCTCCACTTT
CDR3 protein: CASSLWDPRLHF

V gene: TRBV5-1
clone size: -
D gene: TRBD2
J gene: TRBJ2-5
CDR3 length: 14
CDR3 DNA: TGCGCCAGCAGACTCCAGGCGGGGGAAGAGACCCAGTACTTC
CDR3 protein: CASRLQAGEETQYF

V gene: TRBV4-1
clone size: -
D gene: -
J gene: TRBJ1-5
CDR3 length: 12
CDR3 DNA: TGCGCCAGCAGCCAGACCAATCAGCCCCAGCATTTT
CDR3 protein: CASSQTNQPQHF

V gene: TRBV28
clone size: -
D gene: -
J gene: TRBJ1-1
CDR3 length: 13
CDR3 DNA: TGTGCCAGCAGTCTTATCGCAGGGGCTGAAGCTTTCTTT
CDR3 protein: CASSLIAGAEAFF